This T cell receptor beta chain is drawn from a study of blood T cells in healthy people across ages. This clonotype was counted at least ten times. Next came a second PCR, run for about 6 to 11 cycles, which used a sample-barcoded 5' primer along with a J-beta primer mix. MiXCR, applied by TCRdb to the 5' RACE reads, yields one record per CDR3 protein. The top ten clones hold around a sixth of a sample with around 870,000 distinct CDR3 sequences, 29% of them seen once. J was trimmed by 5 bases and V by 4 bases; bases with no gene match: 7. Germline V gene sequence: CDR1 PRHDT, CDR2 FYEKMQ (reference sequence). The length of the CDR3 is 15 residues.

This TCR was recovered from a woman aged 80 or over in good health. This chain links TRBV13 with TRBJ2-1; the match to TRBD2 covers 8 bases. Specimen: blood. DNA for the CDR3: TGTGCCAGCAGCTGGGGACTAGTATTAGACAATGAGCAGTTCTTC. This gives the protein CASSWGLVLDNEQFF.